This T cell receptor (beta chain) emerged from a study of CD8 T cells in Susac syndrome. Reverse transcription of 0.5 to 1 ug RNA was performed with random hexamers. It was immunoSEQ multiplex PCR that amplified TCR beta CDR3 across 54 Vbeta and 13 Jbeta. TCRdb redid the calling of the immunoSEQ multiplex PCR reads with MiXCR, one entry per CDR3 protein. Of over 350,000 distinct CDR3 sequences in the sample, more than 70% were seen once. The germline CDR1 and CDR2 sequences are SGHAT and FQNNGV. This CDR3 contains 17 residues. Losses at the gene ends were 5 bases for V and 4 bases for J; bases not matched to a gene: 8.

Sequenced sample: CD8+ T cells from PBMCs. The source of this sequence is a human donor with multiple sclerosis. The chain joins TRBV11-2 to TRBJ2-6, with 10 bases identical to TRBD1. CDR3 sequence (DNA): TGTGCCAGCAGCCCAAGTGGACAGGGGGTAGGGGCCAACGTCCTGACTTTC. Translation: CASSPSGQGVGANVLTF.